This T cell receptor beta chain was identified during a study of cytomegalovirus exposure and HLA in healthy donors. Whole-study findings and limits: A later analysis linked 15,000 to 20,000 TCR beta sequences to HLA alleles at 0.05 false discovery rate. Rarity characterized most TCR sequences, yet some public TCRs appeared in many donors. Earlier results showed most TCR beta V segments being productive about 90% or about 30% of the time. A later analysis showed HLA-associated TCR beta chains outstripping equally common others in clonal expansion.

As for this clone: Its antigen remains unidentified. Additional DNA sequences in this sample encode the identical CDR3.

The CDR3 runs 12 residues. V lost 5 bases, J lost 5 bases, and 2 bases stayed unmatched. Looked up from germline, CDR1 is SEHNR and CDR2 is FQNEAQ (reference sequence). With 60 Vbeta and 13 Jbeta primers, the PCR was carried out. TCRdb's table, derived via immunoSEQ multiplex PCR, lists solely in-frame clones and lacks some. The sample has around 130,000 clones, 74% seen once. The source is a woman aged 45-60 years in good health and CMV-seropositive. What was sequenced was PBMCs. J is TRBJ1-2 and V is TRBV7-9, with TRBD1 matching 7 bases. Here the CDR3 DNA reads TGTGCCAGCAGCCGGGACAGTTATGGCTACACCTTC. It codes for CASSRDSYGYTF.